This record covers a single T cell receptor (beta chain). The data derive from a study of blood T cell repertoires in COVID-19. About the study: Researchers got acute and convalescent COVID-19 samples from the United States, Italy and Spain. The cDNA or gDNA used as material had been derived from T cells, B-cell-depleted T cells, or PBMCs.

The junction had 6 bases not matched to a gene; V was cut back by 5 bases and J by 0 bases. This CDR3 is 15 amino acids long. Germline V CDR1 and CDR2: MNHEY, SMNVEV (reference sequence). Per the original data handling: Reference gene primers were amplified, and this amplification served to estimate nucleated cell counts. Clones were sequenced by immunoSEQ multiplex PCR, and TCRdb holds only the in-frame ones, with some missing. The V and J calls and clone size were taken over from that table, and D and trimming were inferred from the DNA. The sample shows about 190,000 clones, around 83% of them seen only once.

This TCR came from a man aged 50 to 60 with active or convalescent COVID-19. The chain has TRBV27 and TRBJ2-7, with TRBD2 matching over 8 bases. Material: peripheral blood. CDR3 sequence: CASSQPAGASYEQYF. For the CDR3, the DNA is TGTGCCAGCAGTCAACCAGCGGGGGCCTCCTACGAGCAGTACTTC.